The text below deals with one TCR beta chain. Clones were read by immunoSEQ multiplex PCR, and TCRdb kept only the in-frame ones, dropping some. The sample comprises almost 400,000 clones, approximately 87% of which are singletons, and roughly 0.97% rests with the top ten. V was clipped by 5 bases and J by 3 bases; unmatched bases: 6. Germline-derived CDR1 and CDR2 are KGHSH and LQKENI. CDR3 length equals 15 residues. This sample is drawn from a study of blood T cell repertoires in COVID-19. The chain couples TRBV18 to TRBJ1-5, with 8 bases that match TRBD1. The TCR comes from a woman in her thirties with acute COVID-19. The source material was PBMCs or T cells enriched from blood (not recorded which). The DNA for the CDR3 is TGTGCCAGCTCAGCGCAGGGGGCTATCAATCAGCCCCAGCATTTT. Residues: CASSAQGAINQPQHF.